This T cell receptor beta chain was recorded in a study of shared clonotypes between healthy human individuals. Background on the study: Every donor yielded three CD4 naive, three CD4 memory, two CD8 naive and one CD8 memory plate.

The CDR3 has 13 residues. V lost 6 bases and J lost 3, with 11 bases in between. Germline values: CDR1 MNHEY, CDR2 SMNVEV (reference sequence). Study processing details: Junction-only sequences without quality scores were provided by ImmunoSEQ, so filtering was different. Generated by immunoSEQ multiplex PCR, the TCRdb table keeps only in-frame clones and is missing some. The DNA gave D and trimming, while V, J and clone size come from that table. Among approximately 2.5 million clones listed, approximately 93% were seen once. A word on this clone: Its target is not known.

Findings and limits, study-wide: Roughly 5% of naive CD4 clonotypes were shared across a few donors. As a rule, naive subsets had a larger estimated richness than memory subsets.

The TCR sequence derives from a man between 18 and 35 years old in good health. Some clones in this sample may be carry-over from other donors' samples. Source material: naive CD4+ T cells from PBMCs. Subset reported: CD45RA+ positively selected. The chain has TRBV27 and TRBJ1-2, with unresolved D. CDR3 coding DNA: TGTGCCAGCAGCAAACCGGGTTACTATGGCTACACCTTC. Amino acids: CASSKPGYYGYTF.